The source of this T cell receptor (beta chain) is a study of T cells after posttransplantation cyclophosphamide. Whole-study findings and limits: Later blood repertoires were often dominated by clones from the donor CD8+ memory compartment. After PTCy, TRB diversity resembled that of CNI/methotrexate controls. TRB overlap between skin or GI tissue T cells and blood was limited.

Profiling relied on immunoSEQ multiplex PCR, and the TCRdb table lists in-frame clones only, not all of them. The table includes some 750 clones, 84% detected once. Germline trimming cut 0 bases from V and 4 bases from J; bases unmatched to any gene: 3. The CDR3 loop spans 15 amino acids. In germline, CDR1 is SGDLS, CDR2 YYNGEE. This clone qualifies as large. The target antigen is unknown. This TCR came from a middle-aged man. The specimen sequenced was gut tissue. V usage is TRBV9 and J usage is TRBJ2-1; TRBD2 matches 8 bases. The CDR3 loop reads CASSVVSGGYNEQFF. The DNA of the CDR3 is TGTGCCAGCAGCGTAGTATCGGGAGGGTACAATGAGCAGTTCTTC.